Below, 24 T cell receptor beta chains from the same sample are listed, as sequenced in a study of Graves' ophthalmopathy and Graves' hyperthyroidism. RNA transcripts served as template for amplifying TCR beta CDR3 sequences. Second-round multiplex PCR followed a first-round RT-PCR using HTBI primers. TCRdb reprocessed the multiplex PCR reads with MiXCR, giving one entry per CDR3 protein. Of around 40,000 distinct CDR3 sequences in the sample, around 52% are singletons; the top ten hold roughly 18%. Sequencing used peripheral blood. These receptors all stem from an adult man with Graves' ophthalmopathy.

As regards this clonotype: The junction does not match germline at one end; this may be a read error. The genes are TRBV7-9 and TRBJ2-5; 8 bases match TRBD1. This CDR3 contains 14 residues. CDR1 and CDR2 from the germline V gene are SEHNR and FQNEAQ (reference sequence). The CDR3 bases are TGTGCCCGCAGCATGTCCACAGGGGGAGAGGCCCAGTACTTC. Translation gives CARSMSTGGEAQYF.

This clonotype was observed many times. The chain couples TRBV14 to TRBJ2-7; D possibly corresponds to TRBD1 (5 bases). The CDR3 extends over 13 amino acids. CDR1 and CDR2 from the germline V gene are SGHDN and FVKESK. V was clipped by 0 bases and J by 5 bases, with 8 bases between them. The CDR3 spells CASSQEGLNEQYF. The CDR3 nucleotides are TGTGCCAGCAGCCAAGAGGGGCTCAACGAGCAGTACTTC.

The chain recombines TRBV20-1 with TRBJ2-7, with 7 positions matching TRBD1. The V segment lost 5 bases and the J segment 7 bases; nucleotides outside the gene matches: 17. There are 15 residues in the CDR3. In germline, CDR1 is DFQATT, CDR2 SNEGSKA (reference sequence). This chain's CDR3 is CSAVAGTVTHNEQYV. Written as DNA, the CDR3 is TGCAGTGCTGTTGCCGGGACAGTGACTCACAATGAGCAGTACGTC.

This CDR3 reads CASGLPTGGGITEAFF. In DNA, the CDR3 is TGTGCTAGTGGTTTGCCGACAGGGGGAGGGATCACTGAAGCTTTCTTT. The chain couples TRBV12-5 to TRBJ1-1; 9 nucleotides match TRBD1. Losses at the gene ends were 2 bases for V and 4 bases for J; bases not matched to a gene: 8. This CDR3 has 16 amino acids. CDR1 and CDR2 (germline): LGHNT, FRNRAP.

The chain links TRBV7-2 to TRBJ1-3; TRBD1 might be the D (6 bases). The germline gives CDR1 SGHTA, CDR2 FQGNSA. With 4 bases removed from V and 8 bases from J, the gap between germline ends came to 24 bases. CDR3 length: 17 amino acids. The CDR3 reads CASSSQRGQNYGYTIYF. The CDR3 DNA sequence: TGTGCCAGCAGCTCACAGAGAGGACAGAACTATGGCTACACCATATATTTT. The full variable domain, completed using reference TRBV7-2 and TRBJ1-3, is GAGVSQSPSNKVTEKGKDVELRCDPISGHTALYWYRQSLGQGLEFLIYFQGNSAPDKSGLPSDRFSAERTGGSVSTLTIQRTQQEDSAVYLCASSSQRGQNYGYTIYFGEGSWLTVV.

Comments on this clonotype: Likely a read error: the CDR3 ends without its conserved phenylalanine or tryptophan. This chain connects TRBV6-5 to TRBJ1-5; D is unresolved. The CDR3 length is 19 residues. Germline V gene data show CDR1 as MNHEY and CDR2 as SVGAGI. The V end was cut by 5 bases, the J end by 0 bases, with 23 bases between. CDR3 sequence: CASSGIGREGTYSNQPQHL. CDR3 bases: TGTGCCAGCAGTGGAATCGGGCGGGAGGGAACTTATAGCAATCAGCCCCAGCATCTT.

About this clonotype: Here the CDR3 omits its conserved ending phenylalanine or tryptophan, so a read error is the likely source. The limits of the CDR3 on the DNA are not certain, so only TCRdb's listed CDR3 is given. V gene TRBV12-3 or TRBV12-4 combines with J gene TRBJ2-1; TRBD2 reflects the table's D call only, with no check against the DNA. The length of the CDR3 is 13 amino acids, counting both ends. CDR3 sequence: CASSFTRGLAVYT.

J is TRBJ1-2 and V is TRBV9; D gene ambiguous. V dropped 4 bases and J dropped 4 bases, with 20 bases sitting between them. Germline V gene sequence: CDR1 SGDLS, CDR2 YYNGEE. The CDR3 consists of 16 residues. CDR3 sequence (DNA): TGTGCCAGCAGCTCTTTCCCCAAAGAACTGATCTATGGCTACACCTTC. This codes for CASSSFPKELIYGYTF.

This chain links TRBV7-9 with TRBJ2-7, with D possibly TRBD1 on 5 matching bases. V was cut by 5 bases and J by 0 bases, with 11 bases left in between. The CDR3 loop spans 14 amino acids. Germline loops: CDR1 SEHNR, CDR2 FQNEAQ (reference sequence). The CDR3 reads CASSATGISYEQYF. CDR3 coding DNA: TGTGCCAGCAGCGCAACAGGAATCTCCTACGAGCAGTACTTC.

About this clonotype: One end of the junction varies from germline; a read error may be responsible. The V gene is TRBV9, the J gene TRBJ2-3, with TRBD2 identical over 11 bases. From germline, CDR1 is SGDLS and CDR2 YYNGEE. This CDR3 is built from 15 residues. In DNA form, the CDR3 reads TGCGCCAGCAGCTTGGCACTAGCGGGGGCAGATACGCAGTATTTT. This codes for CASSLALAGADTQYF.

Details on this clonotype: The CDR3 ends on some other residue instead of the conserved phenylalanine or tryptophan, so this is likely a read error. The gene calls are TRBV4-1 and TRBJ2-5, with D unresolved. CDR3 size: 13 residues. Germline CDR1 reads MGHRA; CDR2 reads YSYEKL. V shed 1 base and J shed 4 bases, with 7 bases lying between them. CDR3 nucleotide sequence: TGCGCCAGCAGCCAAGGCCATAGAGAGACCCAGTACTCC. Encoded protein: CASSQGHRETQYS.

This clonotype was counted many times. V usage is TRBV7-3 and J usage is TRBJ2-2; TRBD1 matches 7 bases. The V gene's germline CDR1 is SGHTA and CDR2 FQGTGA. V shed 5 bases, J shed 6 bases, and the junction held 9 bases outside the gene matches. CDR3 size: 15 residues. DNA of the CDR3: TGTGCCAGCAGCGCCCTAACAGGGGCCCCCGGGGAGCTGTTTTTT. It encodes CASSALTGAPGELFF.

As to this clonotype: At one end, the junction sequence differs from germline, possibly due to a read error. The CDR3, as DNA: TGCAGTGCTAGATGGGACAGCTACGAGCAGTATTTC. Its protein is CSARWDSYEQYF. This sequence joins TRBV20-1 and TRBJ2-7, with TRBD1 identical over 7 bases. This CDR3 comprises 12 residues. Germline V CDR1 and CDR2: DFQATT, SNEGSKA (reference sequence).

The chain uses TRBV20-1 and TRBJ2-7, with 13 bases aligning to TRBD2. Germline CDR1 DFQATT, CDR2 SNEGSKA (reference sequence). This CDR3 contains 14 residues. The J segment lost 2 bases and the V segment lost 3 bases, leaving 1 base of the junction unmatched. CDR3 bases: TGCAGTGCTAGGACTAGCGGGAGGACCTACGAGCAGTACTTC. This translates into CSARTSGRTYEQYF.

The chain couples TRBV9 to TRBJ1-4; D not certain. The V gene's germline CDR1 is SGDLS and CDR2 YYNGEE. V lost 0 bases and J lost 5, with 17 bases in between. This CDR3 region has 17 residues. DNA of the CDR3: TGTGCCAGCAGCGTAGGCCTCCTCCACCGAGGCAATGAAAAACTGTTTTTT. Residues: CASSVGLLHRGNEKLFF. Full variable domain (outside the CDR3, taken from reference TRBV9 and TRBJ1-4): DSGVTQTPKHLITATGQRVTLRCSPRSGDLSVYWYQQSLDQGLQFLIQYYNGEERAKGNILERFSAQQFPDLHSELNLSSLELGDSALYFCASSVGLLHRGNEKLFFGSGTQLSVL.

By share, this clonotype counts as medium-sized. The V call is TRBV29-1, the J call TRBJ2-3, with 9 bases lining up with TRBD1. V gave up 7 bases and J gave up 7 bases; unmatched junction bases: 9. The CDR3 loop spans 13 amino acids. Germline V gene lookup returns CDR1 SQVTM and CDR2 ANQGSEA. CDR3 in DNA: TGCAGCGATGCGGGACAGGGATTTAATACGCAGTATTTT. The encoded protein is CSDAGQGFNTQYF.

The J gene is TRBJ2-7, the V gene TRBV5-1; 7 nucleotides agree with TRBD2. V gave up 0 bases and J gave up 5 bases; unmatched junction bases: 5. The CDR3 extends over 14 amino acids. Germline V CDR1 and CDR2: SGHRS, YFSETQ. CDR3 region: CASSLEGGGDEQYV. The CDR3 DNA is TGCGCCAGCAGCTTGGAAGGCGGGGGAGACGAGCAGTACGTC.

The chain links TRBV24-1 to TRBJ1-1; unclear D gene. V lost 3 bases and J 5 bases, leaving 12 bases between the germline ends. The CDR3 spans 14 residues. The germline gives CDR1 KGHDR, CDR2 SFDVKD. CDR3 DNA sequence: TGTGCCACCAGTGATGCTCGGGGTGAGACTGAAGCTTTCTTT. Its translation is CATSDARGETEAFF.

This clonotype was seen many times. Written as DNA, the CDR3 is TGCAGTGCTAGGGTAACTACCTACAATGAGCAGTTCTTC. Translation gives CSARVTTYNEQFF. The gene calls are TRBV20-1 and TRBJ2-1; no reliable D call. Germline loops: CDR1 DFQATT, CDR2 SNEGSKA (reference sequence). V lost 3 bases and J lost 2, with 8 bases in between. The CDR3 is made up of 13 amino acids.

By proportion, this clonotype is medium-sized. This rearrangement joins TRBV7-9 to TRBJ1-1, with 7 bases that match TRBD1. The CDR3 is 12 residues long. Trimming removed 1 base from V and 11 bases from J; junction bases left unmatched: 4. Germline lookup yields CDR1 SEHNR and CDR2 FQNEAQ (reference sequence). CDR3 bases: TGTGCCAGCAGCTTAGATACAGGGGAGGCTTTCTTT. It translates to CASSLDTGEAFF.

V gene TRBV10-3 combines with J gene TRBJ2-5, with D possibly being TRBD1 or TRBD2 (6 bases each). V was pared by 2 bases and J by 3 bases, with 13 bases between. CDR1 and CDR2 from the germline V gene are ENHRY and SYGVKD. The CDR3 sequence is 15 residues long. This chain's CDR3 is CAISEGGGAKETQYF. The CDR3, as DNA: TGTGCCATCAGTGAGGGGGGCGGGGCCAAAGAGACCCAGTACTTC.

This clonotype was counted at least ten times. The chain links TRBV6-2 or TRBV6-3 to TRBJ2-7; 8 bases match TRBD2. Germline V gives CDR1 MNHEY, CDR2 SVGEGT. This CDR3 spans 18 amino acids. With V trimmed by 0 bases and J by 4 bases, 14 bases remained unmatched. The chain's CDR3 is CASSYSSQRGTGVYEQYV. Written as DNA, the CDR3 is TGTGCCAGCAGTTACTCGAGCCAGCGGGGGACTGGGGTTTACGAGCAGTACGTC.

This clonotype has only one observation. The chain carries TRBV5-1 and TRBJ2-3; TRBD1 matches 7 bases. V lost 4 bases, J lost 3 bases, and 5 bases stayed unmatched. The length of the CDR3 is 14 residues. The V gene's germline CDR1 is SGHRS and CDR2 YFSETQ. CDR3 amino acids: CASSPGTETDTQYF. CDR3 coding DNA: TGCGCCAGCAGCCCCGGGACAGAAACAGATACGCAGTATTTT.

The chain uses TRBV7-2 and TRBJ1-6; the match to TRBD1 covers 9 bases. The ends lost 6 bases at V and 11 bases at J; junction bases unmatched: 8. The CDR3 loop spans 14 amino acids. Germline V CDR1 and CDR2: SGHTA, FQGNSA. This CDR3 reads CASSWGQGRTPLHF. As DNA, the CDR3 is TGTGCCAGCAGTTGGGGACAGGGCAGGACACCCCTCCACTTT.